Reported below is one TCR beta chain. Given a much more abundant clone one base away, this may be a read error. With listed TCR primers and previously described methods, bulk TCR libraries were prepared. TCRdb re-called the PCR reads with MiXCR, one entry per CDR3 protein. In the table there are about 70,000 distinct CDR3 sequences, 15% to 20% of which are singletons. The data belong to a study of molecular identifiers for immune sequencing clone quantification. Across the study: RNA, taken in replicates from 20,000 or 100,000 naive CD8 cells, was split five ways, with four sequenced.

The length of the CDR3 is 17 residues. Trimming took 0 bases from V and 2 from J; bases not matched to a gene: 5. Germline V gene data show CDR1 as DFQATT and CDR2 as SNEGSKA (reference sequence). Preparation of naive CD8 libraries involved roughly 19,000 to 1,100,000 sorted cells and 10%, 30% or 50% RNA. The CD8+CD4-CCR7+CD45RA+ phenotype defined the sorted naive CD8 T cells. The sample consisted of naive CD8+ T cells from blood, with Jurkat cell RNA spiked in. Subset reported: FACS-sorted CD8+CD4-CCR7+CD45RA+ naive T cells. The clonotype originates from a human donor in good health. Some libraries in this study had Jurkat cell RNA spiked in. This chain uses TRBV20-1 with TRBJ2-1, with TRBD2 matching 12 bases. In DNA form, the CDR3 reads TGCAGTGCTAGAGATTGGGGACTAGCGGGCCCCTACAATGAGCAGTTCTTC. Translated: CSARDWGLAGPYNEQFF.